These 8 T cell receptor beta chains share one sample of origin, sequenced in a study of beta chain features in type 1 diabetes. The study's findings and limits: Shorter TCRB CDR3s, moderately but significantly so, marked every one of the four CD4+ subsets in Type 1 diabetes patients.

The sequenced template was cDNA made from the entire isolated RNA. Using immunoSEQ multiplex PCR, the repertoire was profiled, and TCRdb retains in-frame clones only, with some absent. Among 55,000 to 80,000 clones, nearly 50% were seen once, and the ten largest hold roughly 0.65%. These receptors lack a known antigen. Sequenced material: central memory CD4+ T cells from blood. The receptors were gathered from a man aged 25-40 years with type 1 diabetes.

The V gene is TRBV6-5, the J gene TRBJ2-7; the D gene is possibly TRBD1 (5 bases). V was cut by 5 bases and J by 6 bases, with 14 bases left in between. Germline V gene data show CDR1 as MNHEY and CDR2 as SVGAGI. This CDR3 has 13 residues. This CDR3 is CASSDTGFPEQYF. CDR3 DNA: TGTGCCAGCAGTGACACAGGATTCCCCGAGCAGTACTTC.

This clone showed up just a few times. The CDR3 DNA reads TGTGCCAGCACCAGTGGCGGGGGGGAAGAGACCCAGTACTTC. This codes for CASTSGGGEETQYF. This chain joins TRBV6-1 and TRBJ2-5; TRBD2 agrees at 9 bases. The V segment lost 7 bases and the J segment 3 bases; nucleotides outside the gene matches: 6. CDR3 length: 14 amino acids. Germline V gene sequence: CDR1 MNHNS, CDR2 SASEGT.

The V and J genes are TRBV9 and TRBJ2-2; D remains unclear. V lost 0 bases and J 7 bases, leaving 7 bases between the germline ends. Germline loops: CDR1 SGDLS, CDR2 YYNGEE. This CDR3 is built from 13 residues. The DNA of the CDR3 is TGTGCCAGCAGCGTAGCCAGGTTCGGGGAGCTGTTTTTT. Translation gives CASSVARFGELFF. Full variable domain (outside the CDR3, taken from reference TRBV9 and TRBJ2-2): DSGVTQTPKHLITATGQRVTLRCSPRSGDLSVYWYQQSLDQGLQFLIQYYNGEERAKGNILERFSAQQFPDLHSELNLSSLELGDSALYFCASSVARFGELFFGEGSRLTVL.

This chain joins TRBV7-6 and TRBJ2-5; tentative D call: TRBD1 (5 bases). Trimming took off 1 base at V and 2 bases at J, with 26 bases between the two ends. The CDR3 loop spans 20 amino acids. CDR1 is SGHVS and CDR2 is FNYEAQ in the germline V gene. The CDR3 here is CASSLGLPSRNGRVQETQYF. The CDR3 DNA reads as TGTGCCAGCAGCTTAGGTCTCCCCTCACGAAACGGCAGGGTACAAGAGACCCAGTACTTC.

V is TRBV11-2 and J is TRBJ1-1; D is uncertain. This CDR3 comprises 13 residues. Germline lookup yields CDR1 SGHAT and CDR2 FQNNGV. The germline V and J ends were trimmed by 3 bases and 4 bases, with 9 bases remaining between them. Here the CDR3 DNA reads TGTGCCAGCAGCTTCGGGTCGCCCACTGAAGCTTTCTTT. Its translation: CASSFGSPTEAFF.

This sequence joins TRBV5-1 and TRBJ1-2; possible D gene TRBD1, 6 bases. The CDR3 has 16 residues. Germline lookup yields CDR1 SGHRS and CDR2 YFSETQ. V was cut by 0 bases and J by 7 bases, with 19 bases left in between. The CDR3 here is CASSLAGLRGQTGYTF. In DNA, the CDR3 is TGCGCCAGCAGCTTGGCCGGTCTCCGAGGACAGACTGGCTACACCTTC.

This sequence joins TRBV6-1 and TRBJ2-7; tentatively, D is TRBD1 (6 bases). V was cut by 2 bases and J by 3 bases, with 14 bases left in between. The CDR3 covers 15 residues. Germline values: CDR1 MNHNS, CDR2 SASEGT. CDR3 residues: CASSEPPGHNYEQYF. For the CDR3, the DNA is TGTGCCAGCAGTGAACCGCCGGGACACAACTACGAGCAGTACTTC.

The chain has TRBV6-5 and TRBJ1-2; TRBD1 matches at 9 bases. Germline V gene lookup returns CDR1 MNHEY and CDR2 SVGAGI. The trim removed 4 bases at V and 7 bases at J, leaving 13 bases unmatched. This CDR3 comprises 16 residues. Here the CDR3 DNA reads TGTGCCAGCAGTTCCGATGACAGGGGGAGGAGGGGTGGCTACACCTTC. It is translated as CASSSDDRGRRGGYTF.